The clone carrying this T cell receptor beta chain was found a few times. The antigen is unknown. TCRdb's copy holds only in-frame clones and misses some; the assay was immunoSEQ multiplex PCR. The sample has roughly 98,000 clones; approximately 84% are singletons. This specimen belongs to a study of T cell responses to AZD1222 COVID-19 vaccine. Study findings and constraints: CD4 TCRs associated with vaccination spanned spike, dominating at 160-218 and 743-854. Researchers took repertoire samples only after the peak T cell response had come.

V dropped 4 bases and J dropped 9 bases, with 16 bases sitting between them. Germline CDR1 LNHDA, CDR2 SQIVND (reference sequence). This CDR3 spans 15 amino acids. Analyses pooled second doses at about 4 or about 12 weeks. The V call is TRBV19, the J call TRBJ1-6; a weak D match, TRBD1 (6 bases). The source of this sequence is an adult who received the AZD1222 COVID-19 vaccine. Material: peripheral blood, obtained 28 days after the second AZD1222 dose. Here the CDR3 reads CASSSRGQGASPLHF. The DNA of the CDR3 is TGTGCCAGTAGTAGCCGGGGGCAGGGAGCTTCACCCCTCCACTTT.